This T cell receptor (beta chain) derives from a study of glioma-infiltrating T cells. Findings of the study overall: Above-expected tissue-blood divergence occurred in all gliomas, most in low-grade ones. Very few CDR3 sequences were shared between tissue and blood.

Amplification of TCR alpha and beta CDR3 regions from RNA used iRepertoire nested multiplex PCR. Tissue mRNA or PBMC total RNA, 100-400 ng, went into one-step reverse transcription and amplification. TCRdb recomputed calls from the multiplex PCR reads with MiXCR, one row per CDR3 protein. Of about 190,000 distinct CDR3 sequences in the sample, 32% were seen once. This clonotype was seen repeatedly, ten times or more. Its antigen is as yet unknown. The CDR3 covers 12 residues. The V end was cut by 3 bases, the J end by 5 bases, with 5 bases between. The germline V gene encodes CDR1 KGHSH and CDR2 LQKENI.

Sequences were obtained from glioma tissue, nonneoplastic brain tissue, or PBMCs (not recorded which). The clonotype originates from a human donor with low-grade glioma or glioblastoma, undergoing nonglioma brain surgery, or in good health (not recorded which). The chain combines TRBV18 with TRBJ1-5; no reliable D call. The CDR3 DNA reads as TGTGCCAGCTCACCTTTGGATCAGCCCCAGCATTTT. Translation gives CASSPLDQPQHF.